One sample yielded the 24 T cell receptor beta chains listed below, sequenced in a study of shared clonotypes between healthy human individuals. Produced via immunoSEQ multiplex PCR; TCRdb's table is partial and in-frame only. The table shows approximately 2,000,000 clones, with about 94% occurring only once. Naive CD8 cells, CD45RO-negative and positively selected for CCR7, excluded terminally differentiated effector memory CD45RA+ cells. The source material was naive CD8+ T cells from PBMCs. These receptors were collected from a man between 18 and 29 years old in good health. Some clones in this sample may be carry-over from other donors' samples.

In nucleotides, the CDR3 is TGCGCCAGCAGCTTGGTACAGGGGCCGAACAATGAGCAGTTCTTC. This gives the protein CASSLVQGPNNEQFF. V usage is TRBV5-1 and J usage is TRBJ2-1; TRBD1 matches 7 bases. Germline CDR1 is SGHRS and CDR2 is YFSETQ. The CDR3 runs to 15 residues. The V segment lost 0 bases and the J segment 5 bases; nucleotides outside the gene matches: 5.

This chain uses TRBV7-6 with TRBJ1-1; D call uncertain. The CDR3 contains 13 residues. Trimming pared 5 bases from V and 5 bases from J, leaving 12 bases between. CDR1 is SGHVS and CDR2 is FNYEAQ in the germline V gene. CDR3 in DNA: TGTGCCAGCAGCCCCAATCGGGGAACTGAAGCTTTCTTT. Translated: CASSPNRGTEAFF.

The chain combines TRBV6-6 with TRBJ2-1; weak D call: TRBD2 (6 bases). Germline V gene sequence: CDR1 MNHNY, CDR2 SVGAGI (reference sequence). The CDR3 consists of 13 residues. V gave up 1 base and J gave up 10 bases, with 11 bases separating them. The DNA for the CDR3 is TGTGCCAGCAGTTACTTTGGGGGGTCAGAGCAGTTCTTC. Residues: CASSYFGGSEQFF.

V gene TRBV19 combines with J gene TRBJ2-5; D unclear. Germline lookup yields CDR1 LNHDA and CDR2 SQIVND (reference sequence). There are 12 residues in the CDR3. Trimming took 3 bases from V and 3 from J, leaving 5 bases between them. The CDR3 DNA follows: TGTGCCAGTAGTATGGGGAAAGAGACCCAGTACTTC. Translation: CASSMGKETQYF.

The rearrangement links TRBV27 to TRBJ1-1; D not resolved. The germline V and J ends were trimmed by 5 bases and 1 base, with 11 bases remaining between them. CDR3 length: 14 amino acids. Germline-derived CDR1 and CDR2 are MNHEY and SMNVEV (reference sequence). The CDR3 bases are TGTGCCAGCAGTGTAGGGCTTAGGAACACTGAAGCTTTCTTT. Its translation: CASSVGLRNTEAFF.

The gene calls are TRBV7-8 and TRBJ2-2; D remains ambiguous. V was clipped by 7 bases and J by 6 bases, with 9 bases between them. The V gene's germline CDR1 is SGHVS and CDR2 FQNEAQ. The CDR3 consists of 12 residues. CDR3 sequence (DNA): TGTGCCAGCATGGCGGTGGCCGGGGAGCTGTTTTTT. Translated: CASMAVAGELFF.

DNA for the CDR3: TGTGCCAGCTCACCGAAAGAGACTAGCGGGAGGGCTATGTCCTACAATGAGCAGTTCTTC. Translation: CASSPKETSGRAMSYNEQFF. V and J are TRBV18 and TRBJ2-1, with 14 bases that match TRBD2. The ends lost 3 bases at V and 1 base at J; junction bases unmatched: 11. The germline gives CDR1 KGHSH, CDR2 LQKENI. The CDR3 extends over 20 amino acids.

The chain has TRBV9 and TRBJ2-7, with a possible D match to TRBD1 (5 bases). V was trimmed by 0 bases and J by 5 bases, leaving 18 bases between them. Germline lookup yields CDR1 SGDLS and CDR2 YYNGEE. CDR3 size: 16 residues. CDR3 loop: CASSVVGGQTVDEQYF. CDR3 nucleotides: TGTGCCAGCAGCGTAGTCGGTGGCCAGACAGTCGACGAGCAGTACTTC.

The chain couples TRBV5-1 to TRBJ1-2; the D gene is possibly TRBD1 (6 bases). Germline assignment: CDR1 SGHRS and CDR2 YFSETQ. The V end was cut by 1 base, the J end by 6 bases, with 13 bases between. The CDR3 has 14 residues. DNA of the CDR3: TGCGCCAGCAGCTTGTTCGGGGGGGCTGATGGCTACACCTTC. Amino acids: CASSLFGGADGYTF.

The chain uses TRBV2 and TRBJ2-1, with TRBD2 as a possible D gene (6 bases). The germline V gene encodes CDR1 SNHLY and CDR2 FYNNEI. The CDR3 loop spans 14 amino acids. V was cut by 4 bases and J by 8 bases, with 15 bases left in between. CDR3 protein: CASSGGDERYEQFF. The CDR3 DNA is TGTGCCAGCAGTGGGGGGGATGAGAGGTATGAGCAGTTCTTC.

The chain has TRBV19 and TRBJ2-1; TRBD2 agrees at 9 bases. The trim removed 1 base at V and 4 bases at J, leaving 8 bases unmatched. CDR1 is LNHDA and CDR2 is SQIVND in the germline V gene (reference sequence). The CDR3 has 17 amino acids. As DNA, the CDR3 is TGTGCCAGTAGTATAGCCAGGCTAGCGGGACCTTACAATGAGCAGTTCTTC. This codes for CASSIARLAGPYNEQFF.

The chain carries TRBV11-2 and TRBJ2-1; TRBD2 agrees at 10 bases. The CDR3 contains 15 residues. The trim removed 5 bases at V and 3 bases at J, leaving 4 bases unmatched. CDR1 is SGHAT and CDR2 is FQNNGV in the germline V gene. The CDR3 protein is CASSRTSGYYNEQFF. The CDR3 bases are TGTGCCAGCAGCCGGACTAGCGGATACTACAATGAGCAGTTCTTC.

A note on this clone: Other DNA sequences from this sample encode an identical CDR3 as well. The chain has TRBV11-2 and TRBJ2-7; 11 nucleotides match TRBD2. CDR3 length equals 16 residues. Germline V gives CDR1 SGHAT, CDR2 FQNNGV. The J segment lost 4 bases and the V segment lost 3 bases, leaving 8 bases of the junction unmatched. The CDR3 loop reads CASSLGLAGGGYEQYF. The CDR3 DNA sequence: TGTGCCAGCAGCTTGGGGCTAGCGGGAGGAGGTTACGAGCAGTACTTC.

In this sample, this clone turned up once. The rearrangement uses TRBV7-9 and TRBJ2-5; weak D call: TRBD2 (7 bases). The CDR3 is made up of 18 amino acids. The germline CDR1 and CDR2 sequences are SEHNR and FQNEAQ (reference sequence). Trimming took 0 bases from V and 5 from J, leaving 22 bases between them. CDR3 in amino acids: CASSLAVRGGDPQETQYF. CDR3 DNA sequence: TGTGCCAGCAGCTTAGCGGTCCGAGGGGGGGACCCCCAGGAGACCCAGTACTTC.

V gene TRBV9 combines with J gene TRBJ1-2; TRBD1 is a possible D gene (5 bases). V lost 0 bases and J 5 bases, leaving 8 bases between the germline ends. This CDR3 contains 13 residues. Germline V gene lookup returns CDR1 SGDLS and CDR2 YYNGEE. The DNA of the CDR3 is TGTGCCAGCAGCGTAGGGAAGGGGTATGGCTACACCTTC. Its protein product is CASSVGKGYGYTF.

The chain has TRBV7-2 and TRBJ2-1, with TRBD2 matching over 13 bases. Germline assignment: CDR1 SGHTA and CDR2 FQGNSA. The CDR3 has 22 amino acids. Germline trimming cut 0 bases from V and 3 bases from J; bases unmatched to any gene: 17. CDR3 protein: CASSLAGQRLAGGIIDYNEQFF. For the CDR3, the DNA is TGTGCCAGCAGCTTAGCGGGGCAAAGACTAGCGGGAGGCATAATCGACTACAATGAGCAGTTCTTC.

The chain links TRBV2 to TRBJ2-2; TRBD1 is a possible D gene (6 bases). Trimming removed 7 bases from V and 1 base from J, with 10 bases in between. In germline, CDR1 is SNHLY, CDR2 FYNNEI. This CDR3 has 14 residues. The CDR3 sequence is CASTRGRNTGELFF. For the CDR3, the DNA is TGTGCCAGCACGAGGGGGAGGAACACCGGGGAGCTGTTTTTT.

The chain uses TRBV7-2 and TRBJ2-7, with TRBD1 matching 11 bases. The CDR3 spans 16 residues. V dropped 4 bases and J dropped 4; count of bases not matched to a gene: 9. Germline V lookup: CDR1 SGHTA, CDR2 FQGNSA. CDR3 region: CASSSGQGATIYEQYF. CDR3 bases: TGTGCCAGCAGCTCTGGACAGGGGGCGACAATTTACGAGCAGTACTTC.

The J gene is TRBJ2-1, the V gene TRBV9; a possible D gene is TRBD1 (5 bases). The length of the CDR3 is 17 residues. Trimming took off 0 bases at V and 5 bases at J, with 18 bases between the two ends. The germline CDR1 and CDR2 sequences are SGDLS and YYNGEE. CDR3 DNA: TGTGCCAGCAGCGTAGGGAGAGACCTAAGGGGCCACAATGAGCAGTTCTTC. Encoded protein: CASSVGRDLRGHNEQFF. Full variable domain (missing parts from reference TRBV9 and TRBJ2-1): DSGVTQTPKHLITATGQRVTLRCSPRSGDLSVYWYQQSLDQGLQFLIQYYNGEERAKGNILERFSAQQFPDLHSELNLSSLELGDSALYFCASSVGRDLRGHNEQFFGPGTRLTVL.

The V call is TRBV27, the J call TRBJ2-3, with D unclear. V gave up 7 bases and J gave up 0 bases, with 11 bases separating them. The V gene's germline CDR1 is MNHEY and CDR2 SMNVEV (reference sequence). The CDR3 loop spans 14 amino acids. The CDR3 DNA follows: TGTGCCAGCAACGTAATCCCTAGCACAGATACGCAGTATTTT. It encodes CASNVIPSTDTQYF.

The genes are TRBV6-5 and TRBJ2-1; 7 bases align to TRBD2. Trimming removed 3 bases from V and 1 base from J; junction bases left unmatched: 6. The CDR3 loop spans 16 amino acids. Per the germline V gene, CDR1 is MNHEY and CDR2 is SVGAGI. CDR3 nucleotide sequence: TGTGCCAGCAGTTATAGGGTAGCGGGTTCCTACAATGAGCAGTTCTTC. This sequence encodes CASSYRVAGSYNEQFF.

The V and J genes are TRBV4-2 and TRBJ2-3, with 7 bases aligning to TRBD2. Germline loops: CDR1 LGHNA, CDR2 YNFKEQ. The CDR3 covers 14 residues. After removal of 4 bases from V and 2 bases from J, the junction contained 3 bases not matched to a gene. CDR3 residues: CASSPAGATDTQYF. In nucleotides, the CDR3 is TGTGCCAGCAGCCCCGCGGGAGCCACAGATACGCAGTATTTT.

The chain is built from TRBV6-5 and TRBJ2-5, with D unclear. The V gene's germline CDR1 is MNHEY and CDR2 SVGAGI. V dropped 3 bases and J dropped 3 bases, with 14 bases sitting between them. The CDR3 is 15 residues long. For the CDR3, the DNA is TGTGCCAGCAGTTATGGGAAAAGGAATGAAGAGACCCAGTACTTC. Encoded protein: CASSYGKRNEETQYF.

This chain links TRBV7-8 with TRBJ1-5; D is uncertain. The V end was cut by 5 bases, the J end by 9 bases, with 8 bases between. The CDR3 is 11 residues long. The germline CDR1 and CDR2 sequences are SGHVS and FQNEAQ. Written as DNA, the CDR3 is TGTGCCAGCAGCCCTGGAGGGCCCCAGCATTTT. As protein: CASSPGGPQHF.